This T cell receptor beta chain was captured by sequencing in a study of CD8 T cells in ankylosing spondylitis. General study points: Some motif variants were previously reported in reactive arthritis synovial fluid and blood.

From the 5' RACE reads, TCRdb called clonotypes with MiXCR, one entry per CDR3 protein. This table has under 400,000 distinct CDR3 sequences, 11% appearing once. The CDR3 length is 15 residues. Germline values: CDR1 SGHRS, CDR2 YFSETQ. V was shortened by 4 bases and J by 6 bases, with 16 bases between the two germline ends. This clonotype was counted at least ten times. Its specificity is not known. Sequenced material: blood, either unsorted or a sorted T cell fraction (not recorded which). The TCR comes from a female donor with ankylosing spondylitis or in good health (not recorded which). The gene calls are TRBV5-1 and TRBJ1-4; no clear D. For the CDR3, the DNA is TGCGCCAGCAGCCCGTTACCGGGCGGGGATGAAAAACTGTTTTTT. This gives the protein CASSPLPGGDEKLFF.